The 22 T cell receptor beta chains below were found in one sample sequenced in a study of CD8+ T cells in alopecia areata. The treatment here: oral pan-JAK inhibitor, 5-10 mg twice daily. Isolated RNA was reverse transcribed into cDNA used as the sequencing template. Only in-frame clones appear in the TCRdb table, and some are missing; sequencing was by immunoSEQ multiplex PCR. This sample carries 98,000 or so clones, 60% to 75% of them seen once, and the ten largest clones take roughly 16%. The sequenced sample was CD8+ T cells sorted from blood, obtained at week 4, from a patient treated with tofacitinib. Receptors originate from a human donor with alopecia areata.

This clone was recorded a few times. The CDR3 reads CASSQEHRANTEAFF. CDR3 DNA sequence: TGCGCCAGCAGCCAAGAACACAGGGCAAACACTGAAGCTTTCTTT. The chain links TRBV4-3 to TRBJ1-1; D is possibly TRBD1 (6 bases). The length of the CDR3 is 15 residues. Trimming took 0 bases from V and 2 from J, leaving 10 bases between them. Germline V gene data show CDR1 as LGHNA and CDR2 as YSLEER.

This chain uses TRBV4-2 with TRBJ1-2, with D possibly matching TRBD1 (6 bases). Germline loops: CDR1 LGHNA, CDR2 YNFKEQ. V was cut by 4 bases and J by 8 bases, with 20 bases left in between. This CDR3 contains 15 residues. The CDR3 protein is CASSPREGGRWGYTF. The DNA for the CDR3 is TGTGCCAGCAGCCCAAGGGAAGGGGGAAGGTGGGGCTACACCTTC.

The CDR3 spells CASSPQDRLAGEETQYF. The CDR3 coding sequence is TGTGCCAGCAGCCCCCAGGACAGACTAGCGGGGGAAGAGACCCAGTACTTC. J is TRBJ2-5 and V is TRBV4-2; 12 nucleotides align to TRBD2. The trim removed 4 bases at V and 3 bases at J, leaving 9 bases unmatched. In germline, CDR1 is LGHNA, CDR2 YNFKEQ. This CDR3 contains 17 residues.

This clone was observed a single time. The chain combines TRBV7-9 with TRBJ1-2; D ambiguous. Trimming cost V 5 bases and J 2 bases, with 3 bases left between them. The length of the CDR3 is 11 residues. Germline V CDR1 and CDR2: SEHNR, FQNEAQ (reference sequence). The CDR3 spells CASSLNYGYTF. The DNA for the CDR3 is TGTGCCAGCAGCCTAAACTATGGCTACACCTTC.

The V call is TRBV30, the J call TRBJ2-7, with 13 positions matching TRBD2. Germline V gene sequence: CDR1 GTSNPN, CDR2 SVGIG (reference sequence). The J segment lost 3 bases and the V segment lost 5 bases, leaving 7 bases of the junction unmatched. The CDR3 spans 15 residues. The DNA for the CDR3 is TGTGCCTGGGGTACCGGACTAGCGGGGGACTACGAGCAGTACTTC. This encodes CAWGTGLAGDYEQYF.

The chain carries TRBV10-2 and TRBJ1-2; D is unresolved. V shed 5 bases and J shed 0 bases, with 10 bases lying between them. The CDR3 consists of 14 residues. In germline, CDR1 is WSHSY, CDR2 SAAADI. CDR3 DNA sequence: TGCGCCAGCAGTCCGGACCGGTCTAACTATGGCTACACCTTC. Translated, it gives CASSPDRSNYGYTF.

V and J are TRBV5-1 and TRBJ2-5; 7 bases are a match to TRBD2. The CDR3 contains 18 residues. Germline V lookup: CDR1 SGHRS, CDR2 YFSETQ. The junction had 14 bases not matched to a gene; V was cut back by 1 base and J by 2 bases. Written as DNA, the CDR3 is TGCGCCAGCAGCTTGTTCGCGGGAGTAGGCACACGACAAGAGACCCAGTACTTC. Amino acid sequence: CASSLFAGVGTRQETQYF.

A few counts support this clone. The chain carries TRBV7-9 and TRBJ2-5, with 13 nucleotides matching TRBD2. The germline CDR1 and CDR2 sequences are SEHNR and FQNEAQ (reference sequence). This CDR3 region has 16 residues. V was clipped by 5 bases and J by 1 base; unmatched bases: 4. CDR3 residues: CASSPGTSGVQETQYF. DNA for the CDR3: TGTGCCAGCAGCCCGGGGACTAGCGGGGTCCAAGAGACCCAGTACTTC.

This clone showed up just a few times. CDR3 nucleotides: TGCAGCGTTGTTGGGACAGGGAAAGAATATGGCTACACCTTC. It codes for CSVVGTGKEYGYTF. The chain joins TRBV29-1 to TRBJ1-2; TRBD1 matches 9 bases. The V gene's germline CDR1 is SQVTM and CDR2 ANQGSEA. The CDR3 is 14 residues long. The V gene end was trimmed by 4 bases and the J gene end by 5 bases; junction bases not matched to a gene: 8.

The CDR3 DNA is TGCAGCGTTGATAGACAGGGCATGAACACTGAAGCTTTCTTT. This gives the protein CSVDRQGMNTEAFF. The chain combines TRBV29-1 with TRBJ1-1; 7 nucleotides line up with TRBD1. Germline CDR1 and CDR2: SQVTM and ANQGSEA. V lost 3 bases to trimming and J lost 0 bases; unmatched junction nucleotides: 4. The CDR3 is 14 amino acids.

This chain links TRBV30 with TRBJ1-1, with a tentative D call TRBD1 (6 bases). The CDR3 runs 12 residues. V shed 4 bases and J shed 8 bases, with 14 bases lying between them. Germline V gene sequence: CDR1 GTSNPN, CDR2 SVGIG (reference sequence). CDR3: CAWNEDSPEAFF. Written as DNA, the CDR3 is TGTGCCTGGAACGAGGACAGCCCGGAAGCTTTCTTT.

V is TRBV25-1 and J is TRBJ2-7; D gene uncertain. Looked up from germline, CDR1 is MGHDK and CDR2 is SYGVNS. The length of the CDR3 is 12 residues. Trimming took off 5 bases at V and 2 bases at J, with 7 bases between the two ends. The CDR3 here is CASSWRTYEQYF. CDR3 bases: TGTGCCAGCAGTTGGAGAACCTACGAGCAGTACTTC.

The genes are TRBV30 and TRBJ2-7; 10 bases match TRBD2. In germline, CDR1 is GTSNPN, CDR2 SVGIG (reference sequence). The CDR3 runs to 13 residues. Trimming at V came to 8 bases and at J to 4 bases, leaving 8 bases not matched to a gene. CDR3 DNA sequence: TGTGCCGGACTAGCGGAGGAACGTTACGAGCAGTACTTC. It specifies CAGLAEERYEQYF. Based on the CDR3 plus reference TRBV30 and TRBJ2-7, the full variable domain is SQTIHQWPATLVQPVGSPLSLECTVEGTSNPNLYWYRQAAGRGLQLLFYSVGIGQISSEVPQNLSASRPQDRQFILSSKKLLLSDSGFYLCAGLAEERYEQYFGPGTRLTVT.

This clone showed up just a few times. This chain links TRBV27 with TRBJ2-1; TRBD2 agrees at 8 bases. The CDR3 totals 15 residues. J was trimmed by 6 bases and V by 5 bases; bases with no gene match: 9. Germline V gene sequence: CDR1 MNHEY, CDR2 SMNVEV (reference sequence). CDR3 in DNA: TGTGCCAGCAGTCACTTAGCGGGGAGGGCCAATGAGCAGTTCTTC. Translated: CASSHLAGRANEQFF.

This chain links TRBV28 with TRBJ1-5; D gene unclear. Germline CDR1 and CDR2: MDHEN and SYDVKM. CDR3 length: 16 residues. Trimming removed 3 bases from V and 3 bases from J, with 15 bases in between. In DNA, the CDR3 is TGTGCCAGCAGTTTGTTTAGGGAGGCCCTCAATCAGCCCCAGCATTTT. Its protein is CASSLFREALNQPQHF.

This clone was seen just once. The CDR3 bases are TGTGCCAGCAGCTTGGGGACCCTGAGGACAGATACGCAGTATTTT. Translation gives CASSLGTLRTDTQYF. V gene TRBV5-6 combines with J gene TRBJ2-3; D not resolved. Trimming removed 0 bases at V and 3 bases at J, with 11 bases between. Looked up from germline, CDR1 is SGHDT and CDR2 is YYEEEE. The CDR3 contains 15 residues.

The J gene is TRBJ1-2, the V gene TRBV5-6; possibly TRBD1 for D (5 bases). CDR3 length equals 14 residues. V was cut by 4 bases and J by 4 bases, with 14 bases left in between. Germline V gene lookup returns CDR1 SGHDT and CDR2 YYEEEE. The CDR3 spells CASSVAGVGYGYTF. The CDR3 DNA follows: TGTGCCAGCAGCGTCGCGGGGGTTGGCTATGGCTACACCTTC.

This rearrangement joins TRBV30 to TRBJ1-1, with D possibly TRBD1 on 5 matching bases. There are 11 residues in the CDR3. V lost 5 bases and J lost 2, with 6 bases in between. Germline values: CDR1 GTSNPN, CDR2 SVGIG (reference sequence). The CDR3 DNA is TGTGCCTGGGACAGTAACACTGAAGCTTTCTTT. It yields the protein CAWDSNTEAFF.

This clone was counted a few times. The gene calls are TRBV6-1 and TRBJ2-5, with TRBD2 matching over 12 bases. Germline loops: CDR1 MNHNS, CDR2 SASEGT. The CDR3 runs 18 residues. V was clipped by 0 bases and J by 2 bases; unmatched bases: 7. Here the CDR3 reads CASSEAHWTSGEQETQYF. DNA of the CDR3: TGTGCCAGCAGTGAAGCGCACTGGACTAGCGGGGAGCAAGAGACCCAGTACTTC.

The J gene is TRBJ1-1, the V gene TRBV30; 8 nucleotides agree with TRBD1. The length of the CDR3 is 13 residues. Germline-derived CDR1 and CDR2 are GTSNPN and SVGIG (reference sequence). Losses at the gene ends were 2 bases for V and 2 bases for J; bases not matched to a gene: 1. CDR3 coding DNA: TGTGCCTGGAGTCCAGGGGGCAACACTGAAGCTTTCTTT. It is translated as CAWSPGGNTEAFF.

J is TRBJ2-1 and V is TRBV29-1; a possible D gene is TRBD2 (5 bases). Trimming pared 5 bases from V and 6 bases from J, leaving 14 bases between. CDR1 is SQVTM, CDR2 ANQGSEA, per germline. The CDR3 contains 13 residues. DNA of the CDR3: TGCAGCGTTTGGGAGAGTACCGGCAATGAGCAGTTCTTC. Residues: CSVWESTGNEQFF.

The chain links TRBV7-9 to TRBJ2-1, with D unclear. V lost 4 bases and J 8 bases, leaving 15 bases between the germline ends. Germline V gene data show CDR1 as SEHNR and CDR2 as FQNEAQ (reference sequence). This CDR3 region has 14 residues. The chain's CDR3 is CASSSGHLGDEQFF. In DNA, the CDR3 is TGTGCCAGCAGCTCCGGGCACCTTGGGGATGAGCAGTTCTTC.